Included here is one T cell receptor (beta chain) sequence, with context. Its antigen is as yet unknown. It was through 5'RACE template switching that TCR cDNA was made, with a universal primer site and UMIs added. Each CDR3 protein gets one entry after TCRdb re-called the 5' RACE reads with MiXCR. The sample records a few hundred thousand distinct CDR3 sequences, approximately 10% being singletons. This sample was included in a study of T cells after yellow fever vaccination. Study findings and constraints: CD4 and CD8 compartments shared a small share of clonotypes, likely from convergent recombination. Abundant bulk-population clonotypes could contaminate the FACS-sorted repertoires. Booster sampling recovered most clones from primary vaccination (under 97% CD4, roughly 86% CD8).

The CDR3 runs to 16 residues. Germline assignment: CDR1 SNHLY and CDR2 FYNNEI. V trimming: 6 bases; J trimming: 6 bases; junction bases outside the gene matches: 9. The sequence derives from a man aged 18 to 29 who received the YFV17D yellow fever vaccine. Sequenced material: CD4+ T cells sorted from PBMCs, taken 5 days after the yellow fever booster vaccination. This chain uses TRBV2 with TRBJ1-6, with 9 bases aligning to TRBD1. CDR3 protein: CASSPHGDRVNSPLHF. DNA for the CDR3: TGTGCCAGCAGCCCCCACGGGGACAGGGTTAATTCACCCCTCCACTTT.